The next 27 T cell receptor beta chains were all read from a single sample in a study of CD8+ T cells in alopecia areata. RNA was isolated and reverse transcribed to cDNA, the sequencing template. Some clones are missing from TCRdb's copy, which holds only in-frame ones; the method was immunoSEQ multiplex PCR. This sample carries around 200,000 clones, roughly 59% of them seen once, and the ten largest clones take roughly 1.7%. Sample: CD4+ T cells sorted from blood, taken at week 0. The source of these receptors is a human donor with alopecia areata.

This chain uses TRBV6-5 with TRBJ2-2, with 10 bases identical to TRBD2. Germline V lookup: CDR1 MNHEY, CDR2 SVGAGI. With V trimmed by 6 bases and J by 3 bases, 4 bases remained unmatched. The CDR3 sequence is 15 residues long. As DNA, the CDR3 is TGTGCCAGCAGCGTAGCGGGGGGTGACACCGGGGAGCTGTTTTTT. This codes for CASSVAGGDTGELFF.

This rearrangement joins TRBV4-3 to TRBJ1-2; possible D gene TRBD1, 5 bases. This CDR3 has 15 residues. Germline assignment: CDR1 LGHNA and CDR2 YSLEER. V was cut by 1 base and J by 2 bases, with 11 bases left in between. DNA of the CDR3: TGCGCCAGCAGCCAAGGCTCACAGGTCAACTATGGCTACACCTTC. Translated: CASSQGSQVNYGYTF.

The V call is TRBV20-1, the J call TRBJ1-1, with 7 bases aligning to TRBD1. Trimming took 5 bases from V and 11 from J; bases not matched to a gene: 5. Germline V gives CDR1 DFQATT, CDR2 SNEGSKA (reference sequence). The CDR3 is 10 residues long. The CDR3 loop is CSASDREAFF. The CDR3 DNA reads TGCAGTGCTTCAGACAGGGAGGCTTTCTTT.

This chain uses TRBV20-1 with TRBJ2-1, with D perhaps matching TRBD1 or TRBD2 (6 bases each). Trimming pared 6 bases from V and 8 bases from J, leaving 11 bases between. The CDR3 totals 11 residues. Germline CDR1 is DFQATT and CDR2 is SNEGSKA (reference sequence). The CDR3 DNA is TGCAGTGCCGGGGGCCAGGATGAGCAGTTCTTC. Its translation: CSAGGQDEQFF.

V and J are TRBV7-9 and TRBJ1-2; the D gene is possibly TRBD1 (6 bases). The ends were cut back, 0 bases at V and 4 bases at J, with 6 bases in the middle. The CDR3 covers 13 residues. The germline CDR1 and CDR2 sequences are SEHNR and FQNEAQ (reference sequence). The CDR3 loop is CASSLAGGYGYTF. The CDR3 DNA reads as TGTGCCAGCAGCTTAGCAGGGGGCTATGGCTACACCTTC.

The chain links TRBV7-9 to TRBJ2-1; 12 bases match TRBD2. With 5 bases clipped from V and 4 bases from J, the junction kept 3 bases outside the gene matches. The CDR3 length is 15 residues. The germline V gene encodes CDR1 SEHNR and CDR2 FQNEAQ (reference sequence). For the CDR3, the DNA is TGTGCCAGCAGCAGGCTAGCGGGGGGGTACAATGAGCAGTTCTTC. Protein sequence: CASSRLAGGYNEQFF.

The chain joins TRBV5-1 to TRBJ2-5; TRBD1 is a possible D gene (6 bases). The CDR3 has 15 residues. V was pared by 4 bases and J by 4 bases, with 17 bases between. The V gene's germline CDR1 is SGHRS and CDR2 YFSETQ. The CDR3: CASSQRGGTGETQYF. The DNA for the CDR3 is TGCGCCAGCAGCCAACGAGGGGGAACGGGAGAGACCCAGTACTTC.

The chain uses TRBV7-8 and TRBJ2-6; D is uncertain. The V end lost 0 bases, the J end lost 0 bases, and 9 bases lay between the germline ends. Per germline, CDR1 SGHVS and CDR2 FQNEAQ. This CDR3 contains 17 residues. For the CDR3, the DNA is TGTGCCAGCAGCTTAGCGGCCAGAGACTCTGGGGCCAACGTCCTGACTTTC. Its protein product is CASSLAARDSGANVLTF. Filled out from reference TRBV7-8 and TRBJ2-6, the complete variable domain reads GAGVSQSPRYKVAKRGQDVALRCDPISGHVSLFWYQQALGQGPEFLTYFQNEAQLDKSGLPSDRFFAERPEGSVSTLKIQRTQQEDSAVYLCASSLAARDSGANVLTFGAGSRLTVL.

This rearrangement joins TRBV7-2 to TRBJ1-1; D unresolved. The CDR3 totals 13 residues. Germline CDR1 SGHTA, CDR2 FQGNSA. Trimming left V 4 bases short and J 0 bases short, with 6 bases between. CDR3 sequence (DNA): TGTGCCAGCAGCTCCAACCTGAACACTGAAGCTTTCTTT. Translation: CASSSNLNTEAFF.

The chain joins TRBV18 to TRBJ2-2, with D possibly TRBD1 on 5 matching bases. The CDR3 runs 14 residues. V lost 2 bases and J lost 4, with 8 bases in between. Germline V gene lookup returns CDR1 KGHSH and CDR2 LQKENI. The DNA of the CDR3 is TGTGCCAGCTCACCATCCAGGGTCACCGGGGAGCTGTTTTTT. Its translation is CASSPSRVTGELFF.

V and J are TRBV11-2 and TRBJ1-2; 8 bases line up with TRBD1. CDR3 length: 13 residues. Trimming cost V 5 bases and J 10 bases; bases outside gene matches: 9. CDR1 and CDR2 (germline): SGHAT, FQNNGV. CDR3 nucleotide sequence: TGTGCCAGCAGCCCCCAGCCGACAGGGGCCTACACCTTC. It translates to CASSPQPTGAYTF. Drawing the rest from reference TRBV11-2 and TRBJ1-2, the complete variable domain is EAGVAQSPRYKIIEKRQSVAFWCNPISGHATLYWYQQILGQGPKLLIQFQNNGVVDDSQLPKDRFSAERLKGVDSTLKIQPAKLEDSAVYLCASSPQPTGAYTFGSGTRLTVV.

V is TRBV5-1 and J is TRBJ2-5; D not certain. The CDR3 extends over 13 amino acids. Per germline, CDR1 SGHRS and CDR2 YFSETQ. The ends were cut back, 4 bases at V and 4 bases at J, with 11 bases in the middle. The CDR3 sequence: CASSRLIGETQYF. CDR3 sequence (DNA): TGCGCCAGCAGCCGTTTGATCGGAGAGACCCAGTACTTC. The entire variable domain, with the rest obtained from reference TRBV5-1 and TRBJ2-5, is as follows: KAGVTQTPRYLIKTRGQQVTLSCSPISGHRSVSWYQQTPGQGLQFLFEYFSETQRNKGNFPGRFSGRQFSNSRSEMNVSTLELGDSALYLCASSRLIGETQYFGPGTRLLVL.

This clone was counted a few times. The chain joins TRBV29-1 to TRBJ2-6; D uncertain. The length of the CDR3 is 15 residues. Trimming stripped 4 bases from V and 0 bases from J, with 10 bases between. Germline lookup yields CDR1 SQVTM and CDR2 ANQGSEA. CDR3 sequence (DNA): TGCAGCGTTGGGGCCAGCAGCTCTGGGGCCAACGTCCTGACTTTC. This encodes CSVGASSSGANVLTF.

The J gene is TRBJ2-1, the V gene TRBV20-1; D call uncertain. V lost 2 bases and J lost 8, with 7 bases in between. The V gene's germline CDR1 is DFQATT and CDR2 SNEGSKA (reference sequence). This CDR3 region has 11 residues. The chain's CDR3 is CSARQIDEQFF. The CDR3 coding sequence is TGCAGTGCTAGACAGATCGATGAGCAGTTCTTC.

A single count supports this clone. The CDR3 is CATSSPGLKGGQQFF. Here the CDR3 DNA reads TGTGCCACCAGTAGTCCGGGCCTCAAGGGCGGTCAGCAGTTCTTC. This sequence joins TRBV15 and TRBJ2-1, with D unclear. Per germline, CDR1 LNHNV and CDR2 YYDKDF (reference sequence). The CDR3 spans 15 residues. The V gene lost 6 bases and the J gene lost 11 bases, with 23 bases spanning the gap.

The chain links TRBV11-3 to TRBJ1-2; no firm D call. The CDR3 is 13 residues long. CDR1 SGHNT and CDR2 YENEEA come from the germline V gene. V lost 5 bases, J lost 7 bases, and 14 bases lay in between. The CDR3: CASSPAPGGGYTF. CDR3 coding DNA: TGTGCCAGCAGCCCAGCCCCAGGTGGTGGCTACACCTTC.

The chain carries TRBV30 and TRBJ1-2; 7 bases fit TRBD1. The CDR3 is 15 residues long. Per germline, CDR1 GTSNPN and CDR2 SVGIG (reference sequence). The ends lost 4 bases at V and 7 bases at J; junction bases unmatched: 15. The CDR3 DNA is TGTGCCTGGACTAGGGTGGGACAGCAAGGAGGTGGCTACACCTTC. Translation gives CAWTRVGQQGGGYTF.

The V call is TRBV5-6, the J call TRBJ1-2, with 9 bases lining up with TRBD1. The V gene end was trimmed by 4 bases and the J gene end by 5 bases; junction bases not matched to a gene: 6. In germline, CDR1 is SGHDT, CDR2 YYEEEE. CDR3 size: 14 residues. For the CDR3, the DNA is TGTGCCAGCAGCAACAAGGACAGGGGATATGGCTACACCTTC. Its protein product is CASSNKDRGYGYTF. The variable domain in full, with the rest retrieved from reference TRBV5-6 and TRBJ1-2, is DAGVTQSPTHLIKTRGQQVTLRCSPKSGHDTVSWYQQALGQGPQFIFQYYEEEERQRGNFPDRFSGHQFPNYSSELNVNALLLGDSALYLCASSNKDRGYGYTFGSGTRLTVV.

The chain is built from TRBV30 and TRBJ1-2; D gene uncertain. This CDR3 is built from 10 residues. Trimming removed 8 bases at V and 7 bases at J, with 11 bases between. Germline V gene sequence: CDR1 GTSNPN, CDR2 SVGIG (reference sequence). CDR3 sequence (DNA): TGTGCCACCCCGGAGGGTGGCTACACCTTC. Protein sequence: CATPEGGYTF.

This clone was observed a few times. The genes are TRBV18 and TRBJ2-1, with TRBD1 matching over 7 bases. Trimming took 8 bases from V and 11 from J; bases not matched to a gene: 6. CDR3 length: 11 residues. The germline gives CDR1 KGHSH, CDR2 LQKENI. The CDR3 reads CASAGTAQQFF. The CDR3 nucleotides are TGTGCCAGCGCTGGGACAGCGCAGCAGTTCTTC. The whole variable domain, remainder taken from reference TRBV18 and TRBJ2-1, is NAGVMQNPRHLVRRRGQEARLRCSPMKGHSHVYWYRQLPEEGLKFMVYLQKENIIDESGMPKERFSAEFPKEGPSILRIQQVVRGDSAAYFCASAGTAQQFFGPGTRLTVL.

The chain uses TRBV7-2 and TRBJ2-6; 7 nucleotides line up with TRBD2. J lost 2 bases, V lost 1 base, and 5 bases had no gene match. This CDR3 is built from 17 residues. Germline V gene lookup returns CDR1 SGHTA and CDR2 FQGNSA. For the CDR3, the DNA is TGTGCCAGCAGCTTAGACGGGGGAGGGGCTGGGGCCAACGTCCTGACTTTC. Encoded protein: CASSLDGGGAGANVLTF.

V gene TRBV20-1 combines with J gene TRBJ1-2; D gene ambiguous. The CDR3 runs 11 residues. Germline loops: CDR1 DFQATT, CDR2 SNEGSKA (reference sequence). Trimming took 7 bases from V and 4 from J, leaving 10 bases between them. The CDR3 loop reads CSVDGIYGYTF. The CDR3 DNA sequence: TGCAGTGTAGACGGAATCTATGGCTACACCTTC.

Worth noting for this clone: Other DNA sequences in the same sample also yield this CDR3. This rearrangement joins TRBV5-1 to TRBJ2-3, with D unclear. The V end was cut by 0 bases, the J end by 0 bases, with 8 bases between. The CDR3 is 15 residues long. The germline CDR1 and CDR2 sequences are SGHRS and YFSETQ. The CDR3 loop reads CASSLEGASTDTQYF. CDR3 DNA sequence: TGCGCCAGCAGCTTGGAGGGTGCTAGCACAGATACGCAGTATTTT.

The chain employs TRBV7-3 and TRBJ2-2; 7 nucleotides match TRBD2. CDR3 length equals 16 residues. Losses at the gene ends were 5 bases for V and 5 bases for J; bases not matched to a gene: 11. Germline V gives CDR1 SGHTA, CDR2 FQGTGA. The DNA of the CDR3 is TGTGCCAGCAGCCCACGGACTAGAGGGTTTACCGGGGAGCTGTTTTTT. This codes for CASSPRTRGFTGELFF.

The V gene is TRBV6-6, the J gene TRBJ1-5, with D unresolved. There are 14 residues in the CDR3. Trimming cost V 5 bases and J 0 bases, with 8 bases left between them. The germline CDR1 and CDR2 sequences are MNHNY and SVGAGI (reference sequence). The chain's CDR3 is CASSPVYSNQPQHF. Here the CDR3 DNA reads TGTGCCAGCAGTCCCGTTTATAGCAATCAGCCCCAGCATTTT.

This sequence joins TRBV30 and TRBJ2-2; D is undetermined. Germline lookup yields CDR1 GTSNPN and CDR2 SVGIG (reference sequence). V lost 3 bases, J lost 5 bases, and 7 bases lay in between. The CDR3 runs to 12 residues. CDR3: CAWRRVTGELFF. CDR3 nucleotide sequence: TGTGCCTGGAGAAGGGTTACCGGGGAGCTGTTTTTT.

The gene calls are TRBV7-2 and TRBJ2-5; D not resolved. With 2 bases removed from V and 3 bases from J, the gap between germline ends came to 7 bases. Germline lookup yields CDR1 SGHTA and CDR2 FQGNSA. CDR3 length: 13 residues. This CDR3 reads CASSLPSKETQYF. CDR3 DNA sequence: TGTGCCAGCAGCTTACCGTCCAAAGAGACCCAGTACTTC.